This is a list of T cell receptor beta chains from one sample in a study of T cells after yellow fever vaccination. Each CDR3 protein gets one entry after TCRdb re-called the 5' RACE reads with MiXCR. Among hundreds of thousands of distinct CDR3 sequences, approximately 15% were seen once, and the ten largest hold around an eighth. Sequencing was performed on PBMCs, taken on the day of the yellow fever booster vaccination. These receptors all stem from a man aged 25 to 40 who received the YFV17D yellow fever vaccine. Both conserved end residues are part of each CDR3. A D gene is named only where the DNA matches it firmly. Expanded clones get a size class; other rows say once, few or many, or leave the size out.

V gene	J gene	D gene	clone size	CDR3 protein	CDR3 DNA
TRBV30	TRBJ2-7	.	.	CAWSSGPISYEQYF	TGTGCCTGGAGTTCAGGACCGATTTCCTACGAGCAGTACTTC
TRBV12-3/TRBV12-4	TRBJ1-6	.	.	CASTLLNNSPLHF	TGTGCCAGCACACTCCTAAATAATTCACCCCTCCACTTT
TRBV7-8	TRBJ1-1	.	few	CASSLRQLNTEAFF	TGTGCCAGCAGCTTAAGACAGCTGAACACTGAAGCTTTCTTT
TRBV7-7	TRBJ2-3	.	.	CASRQITVTDTQYF	TGTGCCAGCAGACAAATAACAGTGACAGATACGCAGTATTTT
TRBV15	TRBJ2-6	TRBD2	.	CATSKEGLGANVLTF	TGTGCCACCAGCAAGGAGGGACTAGGGGCCAACGTCCTGACTTTC
TRBV29-1	TRBJ2-1	TRBD2	.	CSVEGTSGRVNEQFF	TGCAGCGTTGAGGGGACTAGCGGGAGGGTTAATGAGCAGTTCTTC
TRBV6-1	TRBJ2-3	.	few	CASTRGTRVAPSTQYF	TGTGCCAGCACTAGGGGAACTAGGGTGGCTCCCAGTACGCAGTATTTT
TRBV28	TRBJ2-7	.	few	CASSFREQYF	TGTGCCAGCAGTTTCCGGGAGCAGTACTTC
TRBV20-1	TRBJ2-1	.	.	CSAAGYTASETYNEQFF	TGCAGTGCTGCGGGTTATACGGCTAGCGAGACGTACAATGAGCAGTTTTTC
TRBV20-1	TRBJ2-7	TRBD2	few	CSAPDPRAGGYEQYF	TGCAGTGCCCCTGACCCAAGAGCGGGAGGTTACGAGCAGTACTTC
TRBV20-1	TRBJ2-1	.	many	CSASGSYNEQFF	TGCAGTGCTAGCGGGAGTTACAATGAGCAGTTCTTC
TRBV20-1	TRBJ2-7	TRBD2	many	CSATERGVDEQYF	TGCAGTGCCACCGAGCGGGGAGTTGACGAGCAGTACTTC
TRBV9	TRBJ2-7	TRBD2	few	CASSEGTSGGYEQYF	TGTGCCAGCAGCGAGGGGACTAGCGGGGGCTACGAGCAGTACTTC
TRBV30	TRBJ2-2	.	.	CAWISHPGPVTTGELFF	TGTGCCTGGATTTCCCACCCGGGGCCAGTAACAACCGGGGAGCTGTTTTTT
TRBV14	TRBJ2-7	TRBD2	few	CASSQGSLAGGLGEQYF	TGTGCCAGCAGCCAAGGCTCTCTAGCGGGAGGGCTCGGCGAGCAGTACTTC
TRBV4-3	TRBJ2-5	.	.	CASSQEVSPRETQYF	TGCGCCAGCAGCCAAGAAGTTTCACCGCGAGAGACCCAGTACTTC
TRBV9	TRBJ2-5	TRBD1	.	CASSSQQGAETQYF	TGTGCCAGCAGCAGTCAACAGGGGGCTGAGACCCAGTACTTC
TRBV15	TRBJ2-7	.	.	CATSSGTTYEQYF	TGTGCCACCAGCAGCGGGACAACCTACGAGCAGTACTTC
TRBV15	TRBJ1-6	.	many	CATSASSYNSPLHF	TGTGCCACCAGTGCTAGCTCCTATAATTCACCCCTCCACTTT
TRBV29-1	TRBJ2-2	.	few	CSALSEVSMPGELFF	TGCAGCGCACTATCTGAAGTCTCAATGCCCGGGGAGCTGTTTTTT
TRBV21-1	TRBJ2-3	.	few	CASSKNRPKAQYF	TGTGCCAGCAGCAAAAACCGACCAAAGGCGCAGTATTTT
TRBV25-1	TRBJ2-4	.	.	CASPSDIQYF	TGTGCCAGTCCCTCTGACATTCAGTACTTC
TRBV7-2	TRBJ2-1	TRBD2	.	CASSPGLAGDLNNEQFF	TGTGCCAGCAGCCCCGGACTAGCGGGAGACCTTAACAATGAGCAGTTCTTC
TRBV5-1	TRBJ2-5	TRBD1	.	CASSWGQGAETQYF	TGCGCCAGCAGCTGGGGACAGGGGGCAGAGACCCAGTACTTC
TRBV6-4	TRBJ2-3	TRBD1	.	CASSDEGQGITQYF	TGTGCCAGCAGTGACGAAGGACAGGGAATCACGCAGTATTTT
TRBV7-2	TRBJ2-1	.	.	CASSNQRTVYTYNEQFF	TGTGCCAGCAGCAACCAAAGGACGGTCTATACCTACAATGAGCAGTTCTTC
TRBV29-1	TRBJ2-1	.	.	CSVGVHEQFF	TGCAGCGTTGGGGTCCATGAGCAGTTCTTC
TRBV6-5	TRBJ1-4	.	.	CASGGEKLFF	TGTGCCAGCGGGGGGGAAAAACTGTTTTTT
TRBV4-3	TRBJ2-7	.	.	CASRQKNDGAYEQYF	TGCGCCAGCAGGCAGAAGAACGACGGAGCCTACGAGCAGTACTTC
TRBV7-6	TRBJ2-5	TRBD1	.	CASSIGTGLGGETQYF	TGTGCCAGCAGCATAGGGACAGGGCTAGGAGGAGAGACCCAGTACTTC
TRBV9	TRBJ2-7	.	few	CASSVRRPMNHEQYF	TGTGCCAGCAGCGTAAGGCGCCCGATGAACCACGAGCAGTACTTC
TRBV20-1	TRBJ2-2	.	few	CSAMGVGGIGTGELFF	TGCAGTGCTATGGGGGTGGGGGGCATCGGCACCGGGGAGCTGTTTTTT
TRBV6-2/TRBV6-3	TRBJ2-1	TRBD2	few	CASSYVGRALSNEQFF	TGTGCCAGCAGTTATGTGGGGAGGGCCCTTAGCAATGAGCAGTTCTTC
TRBV5-1	TRBJ2-1	.	.	CASSLSSESYNEQFF	TGCGCCAGCAGCTTGTCTAGCGAGTCCTACAATGAGCAGTTCTTC
TRBV5-1	TRBJ2-5	.	many	CASSLDQETQYF	TGTGCCAGCAGCTTAGACCAAGAGACCCAGTACTTC
TRBV30	TRBJ2-1	TRBD2	few	CAWSAPTSREQFF	TGTGCCTGGAGCGCCCCGACTAGCCGTGAGCAGTTCTTC
TRBV19	TRBJ1-2	.	.	CASSIQKGAGANYGYTF	TGTGCCAGTAGTATTCAAAAAGGGGCAGGAGCTAACTATGGCTACACCTTC
TRBV20-1	TRBJ1-6	.	few	CSAADSGNSPLHF	TGCAGTGCTGCCGATTCGGGTAATTCACCCCTCCACTTT
TRBV12-3/TRBV12-4	TRBJ2-1	.	many	CASSSTYNEQFF	TGTGCCAGCAGTTCGACTTACAATGAGCAGTTCTTC
TRBV20-1	TRBJ2-1	TRBD2	.	CSARGTSGSIGEQFF	TGCAGTGCTAGAGGCACTAGCGGGAGTATCGGTGAGCAGTTCTTC
TRBV4-2	TRBJ2-7	.	few	CASSQEGNWREQYF	TGTGCCAGCAGCCAAGAAGGTAATTGGCGGGAGCAGTACTTC
TRBV11-2	TRBJ2-7	.	.	CASSLRTGATGRLAYEQYF	TGTGCCAGCAGCTTAAGGACCGGTGCGACAGGGAGGTTGGCCTACGAGCAGTACTTC
TRBV19	TRBJ2-5	.	few	CASSILGPGSTQETQYF	TGTGCCAGTAGTATCTTGGGGCCAGGATCTACGCAAGAGACCCAGTACTTC
TRBV15	TRBJ1-5	.	.	CATSRGPEQPQHF	TGTGCCACCAGCAGAGGACCTGAGCAGCCCCAGCATTTT
TRBV6-5	TRBJ2-2	.	.	CASSYRRGQGELFF	TGTGCCAGCAGTTACAGGCGGGGGCAAGGGGAGCTGTTTTTT
TRBV19	TRBJ2-4	.	few	CASRGQQGLGNQYF	TGTGCCAGTAGGGGTCAACAGGGTTTAGGTAATCAGTACTTC